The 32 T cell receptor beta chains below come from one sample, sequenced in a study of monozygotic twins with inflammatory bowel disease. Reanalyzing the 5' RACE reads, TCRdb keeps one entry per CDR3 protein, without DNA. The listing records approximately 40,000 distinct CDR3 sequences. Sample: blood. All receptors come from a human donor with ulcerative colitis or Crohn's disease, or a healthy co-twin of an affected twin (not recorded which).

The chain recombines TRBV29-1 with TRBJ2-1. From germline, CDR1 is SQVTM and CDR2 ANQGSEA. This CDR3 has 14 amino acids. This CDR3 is CSVVFDTRLREQFF.

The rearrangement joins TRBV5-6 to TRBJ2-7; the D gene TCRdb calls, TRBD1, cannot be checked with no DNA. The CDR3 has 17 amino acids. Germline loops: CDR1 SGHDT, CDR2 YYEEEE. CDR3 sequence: CASSLEGAILPSYEQYF.

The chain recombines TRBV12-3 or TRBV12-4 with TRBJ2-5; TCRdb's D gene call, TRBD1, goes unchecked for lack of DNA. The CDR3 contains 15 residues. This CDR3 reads CASRRTGGQTETQYF.

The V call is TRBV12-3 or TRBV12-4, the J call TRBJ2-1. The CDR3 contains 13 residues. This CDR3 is CASSLYSRNEQFF.

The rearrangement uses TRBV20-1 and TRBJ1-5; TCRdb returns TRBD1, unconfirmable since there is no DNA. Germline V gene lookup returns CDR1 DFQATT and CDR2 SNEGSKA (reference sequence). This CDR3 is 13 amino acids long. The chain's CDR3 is CSARETGNQPQHF.

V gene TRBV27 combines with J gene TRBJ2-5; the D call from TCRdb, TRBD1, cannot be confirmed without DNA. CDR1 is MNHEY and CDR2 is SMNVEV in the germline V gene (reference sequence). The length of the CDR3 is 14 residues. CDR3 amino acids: CATSKHRGLETQYF.

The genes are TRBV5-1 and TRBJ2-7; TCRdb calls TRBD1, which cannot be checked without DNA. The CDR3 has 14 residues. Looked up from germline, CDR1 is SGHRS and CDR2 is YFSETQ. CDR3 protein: CASSWTGAPYEQYF.

The CDR3 sequence: CASSLAGQIYEQYF. The chain joins TRBV5-1 to TRBJ2-7; TCRdb gives TRBD1 as the D gene, but with no DNA this cannot be confirmed. This CDR3 region has 14 residues. Germline values: CDR1 SGHRS, CDR2 YFSETQ.

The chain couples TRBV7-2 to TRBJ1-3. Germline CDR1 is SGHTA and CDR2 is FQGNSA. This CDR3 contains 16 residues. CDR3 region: CASSLEPAYSGNTIYF.

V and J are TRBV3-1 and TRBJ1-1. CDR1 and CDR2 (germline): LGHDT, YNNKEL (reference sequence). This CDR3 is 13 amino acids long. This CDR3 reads CASSQAEYTEAFF.

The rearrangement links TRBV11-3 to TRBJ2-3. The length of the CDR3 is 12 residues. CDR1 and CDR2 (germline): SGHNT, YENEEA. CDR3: CASSYGVDTQYF.

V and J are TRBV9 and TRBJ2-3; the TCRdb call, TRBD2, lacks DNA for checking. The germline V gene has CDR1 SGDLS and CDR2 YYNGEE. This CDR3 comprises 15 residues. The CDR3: CASSVGVVLTDTQYF.

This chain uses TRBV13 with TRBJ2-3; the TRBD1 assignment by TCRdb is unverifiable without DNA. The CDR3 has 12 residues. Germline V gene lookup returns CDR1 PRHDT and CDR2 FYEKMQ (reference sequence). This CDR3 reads CASTKVTGAQYF.

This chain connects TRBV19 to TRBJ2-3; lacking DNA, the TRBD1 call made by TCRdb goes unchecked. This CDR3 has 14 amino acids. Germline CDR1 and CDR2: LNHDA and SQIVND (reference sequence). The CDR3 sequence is CASSPAGDGDTQYF.

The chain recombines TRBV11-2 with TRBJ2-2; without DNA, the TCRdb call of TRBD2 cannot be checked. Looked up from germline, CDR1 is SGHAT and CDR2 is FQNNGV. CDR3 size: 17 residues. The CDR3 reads CASSSRGLAGVLGELFF.

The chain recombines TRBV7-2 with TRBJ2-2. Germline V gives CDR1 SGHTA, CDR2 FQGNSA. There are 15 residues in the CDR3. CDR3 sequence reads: CASSFAITNTGELFF.

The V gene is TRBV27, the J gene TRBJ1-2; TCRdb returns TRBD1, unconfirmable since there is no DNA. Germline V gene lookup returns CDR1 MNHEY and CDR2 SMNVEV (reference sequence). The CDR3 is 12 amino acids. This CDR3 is CASGQVQGGYTF.

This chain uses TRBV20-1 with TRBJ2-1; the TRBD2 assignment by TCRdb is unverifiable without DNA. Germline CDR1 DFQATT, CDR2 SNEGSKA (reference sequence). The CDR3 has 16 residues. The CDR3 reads CSASPPTSGSRNEQFF.

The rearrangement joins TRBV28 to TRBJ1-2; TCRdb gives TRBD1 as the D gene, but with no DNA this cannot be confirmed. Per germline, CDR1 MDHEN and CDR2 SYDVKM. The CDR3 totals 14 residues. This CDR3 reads CASSLQGFPYGYTF.

The CDR3 loop reads CASSPRDRGGTGELFF. The rearrangement links TRBV6-1 to TRBJ2-2; without DNA, the TCRdb call of TRBD1 cannot be checked. CDR3 length: 16 amino acids. The germline V gene has CDR1 MNHNS and CDR2 SASEGT.

This CDR3 is CASSQTGSGANVLTF. J is TRBJ2-6 and V is TRBV19. CDR1 and CDR2 from the germline V gene are LNHDA and SQIVND (reference sequence). CDR3 length: 15 amino acids.

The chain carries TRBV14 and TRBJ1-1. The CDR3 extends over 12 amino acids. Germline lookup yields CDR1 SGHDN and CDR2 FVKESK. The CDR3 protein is CASSQDFTEAFF. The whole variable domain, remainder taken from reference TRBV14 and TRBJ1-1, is EAGVTQFPSHSVIEKGQTVTLRCDPISGHDNLYWYRRVMGKEIKFLLHFVKESKQDESGMPNNRFLAERTGGTYSTLKVQPAELEDSGVYFCASSQDFTEAFFGQGTRLTVV.

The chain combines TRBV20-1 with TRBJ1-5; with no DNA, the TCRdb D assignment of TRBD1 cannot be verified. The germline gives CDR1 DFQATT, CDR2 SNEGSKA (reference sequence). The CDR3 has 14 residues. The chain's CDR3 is CSARGDSRGKAQHF.

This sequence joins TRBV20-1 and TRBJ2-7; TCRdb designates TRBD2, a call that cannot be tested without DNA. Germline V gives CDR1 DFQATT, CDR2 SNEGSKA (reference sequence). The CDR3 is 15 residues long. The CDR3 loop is CSAKSERENSYEQYF.

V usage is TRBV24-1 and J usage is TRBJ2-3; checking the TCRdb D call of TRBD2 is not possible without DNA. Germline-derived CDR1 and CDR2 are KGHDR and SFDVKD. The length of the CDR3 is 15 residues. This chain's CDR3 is CATASPSGSTDTQYF.

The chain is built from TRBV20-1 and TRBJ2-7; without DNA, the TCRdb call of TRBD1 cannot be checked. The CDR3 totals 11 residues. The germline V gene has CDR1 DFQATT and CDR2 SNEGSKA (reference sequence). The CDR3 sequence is CSARDHPGQYF.

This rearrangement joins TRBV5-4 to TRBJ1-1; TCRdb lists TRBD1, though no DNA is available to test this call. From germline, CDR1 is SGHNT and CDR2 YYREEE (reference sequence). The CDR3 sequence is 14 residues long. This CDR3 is CASSFGRTPGGAFF.

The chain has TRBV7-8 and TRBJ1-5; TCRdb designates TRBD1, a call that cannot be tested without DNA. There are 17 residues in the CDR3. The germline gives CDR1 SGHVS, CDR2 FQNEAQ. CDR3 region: CASSPLYGTGVNQPQHF.

CDR3: CASSLVVGPNEQFF. V and J are TRBV5-1 and TRBJ2-1; no DNA is available, so the TRBD2 call from TCRdb remains unchecked. This CDR3 spans 14 amino acids. CDR1 and CDR2 from the germline V gene are SGHRS and YFSETQ.

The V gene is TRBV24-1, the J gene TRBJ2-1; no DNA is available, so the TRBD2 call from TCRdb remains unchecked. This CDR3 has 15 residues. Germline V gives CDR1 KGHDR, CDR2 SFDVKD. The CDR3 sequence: CATSEGGRLWNEQFF.

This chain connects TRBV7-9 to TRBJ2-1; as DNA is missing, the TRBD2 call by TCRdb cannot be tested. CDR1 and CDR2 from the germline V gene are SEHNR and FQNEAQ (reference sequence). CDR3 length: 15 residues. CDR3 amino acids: CASSFESGVRNEQFF.

The CDR3 spells CASSGAGASDEKLFF. The chain couples TRBV28 to TRBJ1-4; TCRdb indicates TRBD1, and absent DNA this call remains unverified. The CDR3 length is 15 residues. The germline CDR1 and CDR2 sequences are MDHEN and SYDVKM. The complete variable domain, with remaining parts taken from reference TRBV28 and TRBJ1-4, reads DVKVTQSSRYLVKRTGEKVFLECVQDMDHENMFWYRQDPGLGLRLIYFSYDVKMKEKGDIPEGYSVSREKKERFSLILESASTNQTSMYLCASSGAGASDEKLFFGSGTQLSVL.